This T cell receptor beta chain was captured in a study of blood T cell repertoires in COVID-19. Study context: Donors in the United States, Italy and Spain gave samples during acute or convalescent COVID-19. Nucleic acid was either cDNA or gDNA, and it came from T cells, B-cell-depleted T cells, or PBMCs.

CDR1 and CDR2 from the germline V gene are LGHDT and YNNKEL (reference sequence). Losses at the gene ends were 4 bases for V and 13 bases for J; bases not matched to a gene: 15. The CDR3 contains 15 residues. As handled by the study authors: Scientists estimated how many nucleated cells there were by amplifying reference gene primers. TCRdb's table, derived via immunoSEQ multiplex PCR, lists solely in-frame clones and lacks some. V and J calls and clone size are copied from that table; D and trimming were computed from the DNA. The sample has roughly 150,000 clones; roughly 84% are singletons. V is TRBV3-1 (or the pseudogene TRBV3-2) and J is TRBJ2-1; 8 bases are a match to TRBD2. Sequencing was done on a sample of peripheral blood. The TCR originated in a woman aged 80 or over with active or convalescent COVID-19. CDR3 coding DNA: TGTGCCAGCAGCCGAATCGGGACTAGGGGAGGGGTCCAGTTCTTC. It encodes CASSRIGTRGGVQFF.